This T cell receptor (beta chain) derives from a study of blood T cell repertoires in COVID-19. Study-level background: Samples came from the United States, Italy and Spain, spanning acute and convalescent COVID-19. PBMCs, B-cell-depleted T cells, or T cells provided the cDNA or gDNA that made up the material.

Per the authors' pipeline: From reference gene primer amplification, estimates of nucleated cell counts were derived. Assay used: immunoSEQ multiplex PCR; TCRdb lists only in-frame clones, some missing. V and J calls and clone size come straight from that table; D and trimming were deduced from the DNA. Of about 170,000 clones listed, around four fifths are singletons. The V and J ends lost 5 bases and 2 bases respectively, with 10 bases between them. Germline V gene lookup returns CDR1 MRHNA and CDR2 SNTAGT. The CDR3 length is 14 residues. The rearrangement links TRBV6-4 to TRBJ1-5; no clear D gene. The sample consisted of peripheral blood. This TCR derives from a woman of 80 years or more with acute or convalescent COVID-19. The CDR3, as DNA: TGTGCCAGCAGTCTGACATTGGGCAATCAGCCCCAGCATTTT. Translating gives CASSLTLGNQPQHF.